This T cell receptor beta chain was identified during a study of cytomegalovirus exposure and HLA in healthy donors. 60 Vbeta and 13 Jbeta primers were used in PCR. TCRdb's table, derived via immunoSEQ multiplex PCR, lists solely in-frame clones and lacks some. Of under 150,000 clones listed, 50% to 65% are singletons. Per the germline V gene, CDR1 is ENHRY and CDR2 is SYGVKD. V shed 2 bases and J shed 2 bases, with 12 bases lying between them. The CDR3 covers 15 residues. The J gene is TRBJ2-5, the V gene TRBV10-3; tentatively, D is TRBD2 (6 bases). The TCR originated in a man between 35 and 55 years old in good health and CMV-seropositive. The sequencing input was PBMCs. CDR3 sequence (DNA): TGTGCCATCAGTGAGGAATGGGGGGAACAAGAGACCCAGTACTTC. It is translated as CAISEEWGEQETQYF.